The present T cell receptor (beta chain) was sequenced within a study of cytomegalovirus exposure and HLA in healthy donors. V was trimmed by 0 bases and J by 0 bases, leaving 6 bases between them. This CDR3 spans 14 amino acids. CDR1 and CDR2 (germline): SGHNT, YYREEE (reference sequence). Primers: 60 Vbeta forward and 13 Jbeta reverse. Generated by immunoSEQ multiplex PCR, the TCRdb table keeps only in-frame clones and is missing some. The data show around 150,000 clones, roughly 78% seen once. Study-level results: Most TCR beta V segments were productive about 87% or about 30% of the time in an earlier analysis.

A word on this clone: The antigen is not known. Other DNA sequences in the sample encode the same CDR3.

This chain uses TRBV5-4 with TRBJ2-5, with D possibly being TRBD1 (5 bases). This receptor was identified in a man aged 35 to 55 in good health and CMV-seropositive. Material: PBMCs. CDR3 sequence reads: CASSLGQYQETQYF. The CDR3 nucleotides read TGTGCCAGCAGCTTGGGACAGTACCAAGAGACCCAGTACTTC.